This entry is about one TCR beta chain. During active infection, Seattle patients enrolled and were then monitored through disease. Produced via immunoSEQ multiplex PCR; TCRdb's table is partial and in-frame only. The top ten clones hold roughly 43% of a sample with about 64,000 clones, approximately 88% of them seen once. This entry is derived from a study of blood T cell repertoires in COVID-19. Turning to the study itself: Material from acute and convalescent COVID-19 was sourced from the United States, Italy and Spain.

CDR3 size: 19 residues. Germline V gene lookup returns CDR1 LNHDA and CDR2 SQIVND (reference sequence). Germline trimming cut 9 bases from V and 1 base from J; bases unmatched to any gene: 21. This chain joins TRBV19 and TRBJ2-7, with 10 bases fitting TRBD1. Sequencing was done on a sample of peripheral blood. The receptor comes from a woman aged 55-70 years with COVID-19, enrolled during active disease. The CDR3 DNA reads as TGTGCCAGCTCATCGAAGCTGTTGCGGGGACAGGGGTTTTCCTACGAGCAGTACTTC. The encoded protein is CASSSKLLRGQGFSYEQYF.